This T cell receptor beta chain was documented in a study of blood T cell repertoires in COVID-19. Generated by immunoSEQ multiplex PCR, the TCRdb table keeps only in-frame clones and is missing some. The sample has fewer than 200,000 clones, approximately 88% seen once. Recovered Cohort 3 donors showed two negative PCRs, clearance, or symptom resolution. V was clipped by 3 bases and J by 0 bases; unmatched bases: 5. The CDR3 covers 16 residues. Germline loops: CDR1 KGHDR, CDR2 SFDVKD. Sequencing was done on a sample of PBMCs or T cells enriched from blood (not recorded which). V usage is TRBV24-1 and J usage is TRBJ2-7; 9 bases are a match to TRBD1. The clonotype was recovered from a young woman who had recovered from COVID-19. The CDR3 DNA is TGTGCCACCAGTGATCAGGGACAGGGAACCTCCTACGAGCAGTACTTC. It specifies CATSDQGQGTSYEQYF.